This T cell receptor beta chain was recorded in a study of early T cells in non-severe SARS-CoV-2 infection. The wider study: From unsorted whole blood, bulk RNA was sequenced, and the chains remained unpaired. General study points: Matching against VDJdb likely underestimated virus-specific expansions, favoring anti-spike CD8.

This clonotype was seen only a few times. No antigen is known for it. TCRdb itself ran the 5' RACE reads through MiXCR, one entry per CDR3 protein. The top ten clones hold 4.5% to 6.5% of a sample with tens of thousands of distinct CDR3 sequences, around 16% of them seen once. The CDR3 totals 14 residues. Germline assignment: CDR1 KGHSH and CDR2 LQKENI. Germline trimming cut 4 bases from V and 4 bases from J; bases unmatched to any gene: 6. Sample: whole blood, taken at baseline. J is TRBJ1-2 and V is TRBV18; 7 bases match TRBD1. The origin of this receptor is an adult who was a healthcare worker with PCR-confirmed SARS-CoV-2 infection or an uninfected control (not recorded which). CDR3 loop: CASSRYGTAYGYTF. The DNA of the CDR3 is TGTGCCAGCTCACGATATGGGACAGCCTATGGCTACACCTTC.